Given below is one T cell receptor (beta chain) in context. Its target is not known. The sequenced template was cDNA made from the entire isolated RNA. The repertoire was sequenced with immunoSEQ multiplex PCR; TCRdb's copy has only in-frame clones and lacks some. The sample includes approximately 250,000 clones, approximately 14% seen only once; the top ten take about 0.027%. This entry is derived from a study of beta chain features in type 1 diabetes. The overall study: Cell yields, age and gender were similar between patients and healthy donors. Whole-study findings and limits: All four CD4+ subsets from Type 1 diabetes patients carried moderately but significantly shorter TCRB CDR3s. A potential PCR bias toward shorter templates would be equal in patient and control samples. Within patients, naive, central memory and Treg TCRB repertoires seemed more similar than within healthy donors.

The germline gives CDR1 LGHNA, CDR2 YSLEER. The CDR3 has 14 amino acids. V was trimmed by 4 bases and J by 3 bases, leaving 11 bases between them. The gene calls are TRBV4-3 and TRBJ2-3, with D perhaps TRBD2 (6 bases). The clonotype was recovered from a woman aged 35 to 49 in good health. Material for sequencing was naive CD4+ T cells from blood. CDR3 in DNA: TGCGCCAGCAGCCTAGGAGGGACTACAGATACGCAGTATTTT. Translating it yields CASSLGGTTDTQYF.